This TCR beta chain was observed in a study of T cell changes during pregnancy in multiple sclerosis. Generated by immunoSEQ multiplex PCR, the TCRdb table keeps only in-frame clones and is missing some. The sample records some 25,000 clones, 70% to 90% being singletons. The sample consisted of CD4+ T cells from peripheral blood mononuclear cells, taken in the first trimester of pregnancy. The receptor's source is a female donor in good health, enrolled as a control in a pregnancy study.

The CDR3 loop reads CASSQEVTGLGTQYF. CDR3 DNA: TGCGCCAGCAGCCAAGAGGTAACGGGACTAGGGACCCAGTACTTC. The chain carries TRBV4-1 and TRBJ2-5; TRBD2 agrees at 8 bases. Germline CDR1 and CDR2: MGHRA and YSYEKL. V shed 0 bases, J shed 7 bases, and the junction held 7 bases outside the gene matches. The CDR3 is made up of 15 amino acids.